What follows describes a single T cell receptor (beta chain). It has no known antigen specificity. No per-base quality is available; no much larger clone lies one base away. TCR CDR3 regions were amplified from genomic DNA by multiplex PCR using the deep immunoSEQ assay. Extracted genomic DNA from each cell subset was spread evenly across all wells of several immunoSEQ 96-well plates, with each plate serving as a replicate. Each replicate PCR for unsorted PBMC received 300 to 350 ng genomic DNA, equal to tens of thousands of T cell genomes. Ten immunoSEQ deep assay plates were used to sequence the unsorted PBMC genomic DNA. Purified libraries were measured with a Qubit 3.0 fluorometer, size-checked on a Bioanalyzer 2100, and measured again with the KAPA Library Quantification kit. A separate single-read 150-cycle Illumina NextSeq 550 flow cell was used to sequence each immunoSEQ 96-well plate. The original methods were these. Because the immunoSEQ output held only junctional sequences and lacked quality scores, the filtering could not match the filtering applied to full-length reads. Sequences were annotated with PyIR, a Python wrapper for IgBLAST v1.9, and V/J genes and CDR3 were assigned using IMGT germline references. Reads were removed for weak V/J assignments (E-value above 1e-6), missing CDR3, stop codons, out-of-frame junctions, or ambiguous translated residues. V3J clonotypes were defined by identical inferred V gene, J gene, and CDR3 amino acid sequence. Percentage overlap between repertoires was computed as shared unique clonotypes divided by the size of the smaller repertoire. Richness of each repertoire was evaluated using RTK rarefaction, the Chao1 estimator, and Recon v2.1 estimates of unobserved clonotypes. Sourced from immuneACCESS, this table was stored by TCRdb with only in-frame sequences that have V and J called. A share of the clones is absent; for the studies checked, an unresolved V gene accounts for under half, and the remainder has no known explanation. V, J and clone size are taken as reported in that table, and D and trimming were inferred from the DNA itself. The sample includes about 450,000 clones, with around 80% observed a single time. The ten largest clones take up more than 10% of the sample.

The donors were healthy, HIV-negative adults with no recently reported acute infections or vaccinations. All donors were Caucasian adults living in Nashville, Tennessee, USA. For unsorted samples, tens of millions of PBMCs were counted, and genomic DNA was extracted using the QIAamp DNA Blood Mini kit. After blood collection by leukapheresis, PBMCs were isolated using Ficoll-Histopaque density gradient centrifugation and then cryopreserved in the vapor phase of liquid nitrogen. This sample stems from a study of shared clonotypes between healthy human individuals (dated by TCRdb to between 2020 and 2021). Turning to the overall study: Two women and a few men aged 18 to 49 years were included in the cohort. The study deeply sequenced blood TCR repertoires of about five healthy adults to estimate repertoire size and the extent of clonotype sharing between individuals. Per donor, leukapheresis produced somewhere between about 0.9 and 9 billion PBMCs. To increase sequencing depth and limit assay-specific biases, different laboratories used diverse techniques to prepare libraries and sequence TCR repertoires.

The investigation overall reported the following: Only blood was sampled, and tissue TCR repertoires likely differ from those in blood. Based on pairwise subsampling, the degree of clonotype sharing among donors was expected to be affected by sequencing depth. The small number of donors limited the genetic and exposure-history diversity represented.

There are 13 amino acids in the CDR3, from cysteine to phenylalanine inclusive. This entry keeps only the CDR3 DNA: 39 bases, framed from base 1. Trimming costs V 1 base and J 4 bases, and their ends lie 5 bases apart. From the germline V gene (reference sequence), CDR1 is LNHDA and CDR2 is SQIVND. Here the chain combines TRBV19 and TRBJ1-5; the D gene cannot be resolved reliably. This receptor was taken from a woman aged 35 to 49 in good health. Some clones in this sample may be carry-over from other donors' samples. Material: PBMCs. The nucleotide sequence reads as follows: TGTGCCAGTAGTATAGCCAAAAATCAGCCCCAGCATTTT. Translated, it gives CASSIAKNQPQHF.